These 10 T cell receptor beta chains originate from one sample sequenced in a study of CD4+ T cells in melanoma (dated by TCRdb to 2022 to 2024). Library prep was done by the immunoSEQ multiplex PCR assay. TCRdb holds this immuneACCESS table with in-frame rearrangements only. Some clones are missing; in checked studies, unresolved V genes explain under half, and the rest has no known cause. Across this sample there are 120,000 to 150,000 clones, with around nine tenths seen only once. Approximately 1.5% of the sample lies in the top ten. The receptors were sampled from a human donor with melanoma.

The chain recombines TRBV6-6 with TRBJ1-1; 10 positions agree with TRBD1. The germline CDR1 and CDR2 sequences are MNHNY and SVGAGI (reference sequence). CDR3 length: 15 residues. V lost 6 bases, J lost 5 bases, and 9 bases stayed unmatched. In nucleotides, the CDR3 is TGTGCCAGCAGCAGAAAGAGACAGGGGGCGACTGAAGCTTTCTTT. This translates into CASSRKRQGATEAFF.

Here the CDR3 reads CASSSPKTDSYEQYF. The CDR3 DNA is TGTGCCAGCAGCTCCCCAAAGACAGACTCCTACGAGCAGTACTTC. The chain combines TRBV5-4 with TRBJ2-7, with D perhaps matching TRBD1 (5 bases). Looked up from germline, CDR1 is SGHNT and CDR2 is YYREEE (reference sequence). V was cut by 3 bases and J by 0 bases, with 13 bases left in between. The CDR3 length is 15 residues.

The rearrangement joins TRBV18 to TRBJ2-2; D remains ambiguous. The V end lost 4 bases, the J end lost 1 base, and 13 bases lay between the germline ends. Per germline, CDR1 KGHSH and CDR2 LQKENI. CDR3 length: 16 residues. CDR3 nucleotides: TGTGCCAGCTCACTCTCTCCAGTACGGAACACCGGGGAGCTGTTTTTT. Translated, it gives CASSLSPVRNTGELFF.

This clone was detected a few times. The V call is TRBV6-5, the J call TRBJ1-1; D is unclear. Germline assignment: CDR1 MNHEY and CDR2 SVGAGI. The CDR3 length is 14 residues. The ends were cut back, 6 bases at V and 1 base at J, with 12 bases in the middle. Here the CDR3 DNA reads TGTGCCAGCAGGAAAGACATGAAGAACACTGAAGCTTTCTTT. Translated, it gives CASRKDMKNTEAFF.

This clone was seen more than once but under ten times. The chain uses TRBV7-3 and TRBJ1-1; unclear D gene. V shed 8 bases and J shed 1 base, with 14 bases lying between them. CDR3 size: 14 residues. CDR1 and CDR2 from the germline V gene are SGHTA and FQGTGA. CDR3: CASSLRQANTEAFF. The CDR3 region has the DNA TGTGCCAGCTCGCTGCGGCAGGCGAACACTGAAGCTTTCTTT.

This clone turned up a few times. This chain connects TRBV5-1 to TRBJ1-2, with 7 positions matching TRBD1. J lost 7 bases, V lost 0 bases, and 3 bases had no gene match. Germline CDR1 SGHRS, CDR2 YFSETQ. CDR3 length: 13 amino acids. The CDR3 sequence: CASSLGQGGGYTF. In DNA form, the CDR3 reads TGCGCCAGCAGCTTGGGACAGGGAGGTGGCTACACCTTC.

V and J are TRBV6-5 and TRBJ1-2, with D uncertain. This CDR3 spans 13 amino acids. V was shortened by 2 bases and J by 2 bases, with 6 bases between the two germline ends. The germline V gene has CDR1 MNHEY and CDR2 SVGAGI. Here the CDR3 DNA reads TGTGCCAGCAGTTACCTCCCGAACTATGGCTACACCTTC. Its protein product is CASSYLPNYGYTF.

V is TRBV7-9 and J is TRBJ1-5, with D possibly being TRBD1 (5 bases). CDR3 size: 14 residues. Trimming left V 1 base short and J 3 bases short, with 7 bases between. Germline CDR1 reads SEHNR; CDR2 reads FQNEAQ (reference sequence). The CDR3 here is CASSLGDLNQPQHF. The CDR3 bases are TGTGCCAGCAGCTTAGGGGACCTCAATCAGCCCCAGCATTTT.

This clone appeared once. V and J are TRBV11-3 and TRBJ1-1; D is possibly TRBD1 (6 bases). The germline CDR1 and CDR2 sequences are SGHNT and YENEEA. This CDR3 has 14 amino acids. Trimming took off 5 bases at V and 2 bases at J, with 12 bases between the two ends. The chain's CDR3 is CASSPGQTNTEAFF. The DNA of the CDR3 is TGTGCCAGCAGCCCCGGACAGACTAACACTGAAGCTTTCTTT.

The chain employs TRBV5-6 and TRBJ2-3, with 9 bases matching TRBD1. The junction had 2 bases not matched to a gene; V was cut back by 0 bases and J by 6 bases. Germline V CDR1 and CDR2: SGHDT, YYEEEE. CDR3 length equals 14 residues. CDR3 DNA: TGTGCCAGCAGCTTGGGGACAGGGGATGATACGCAGTATTTT. Amino acid sequence: CASSLGTGDDTQYF. Based on the CDR3 plus reference TRBV5-6 and TRBJ2-3, the full variable domain is DAGVTQSPTHLIKTRGQQVTLRCSPKSGHDTVSWYQQALGQGPQFIFQYYEEEERQRGNFPDRFSGHQFPNYSSELNVNALLLGDSALYLCASSLGTGDDTQYFGPGTRLTVL.